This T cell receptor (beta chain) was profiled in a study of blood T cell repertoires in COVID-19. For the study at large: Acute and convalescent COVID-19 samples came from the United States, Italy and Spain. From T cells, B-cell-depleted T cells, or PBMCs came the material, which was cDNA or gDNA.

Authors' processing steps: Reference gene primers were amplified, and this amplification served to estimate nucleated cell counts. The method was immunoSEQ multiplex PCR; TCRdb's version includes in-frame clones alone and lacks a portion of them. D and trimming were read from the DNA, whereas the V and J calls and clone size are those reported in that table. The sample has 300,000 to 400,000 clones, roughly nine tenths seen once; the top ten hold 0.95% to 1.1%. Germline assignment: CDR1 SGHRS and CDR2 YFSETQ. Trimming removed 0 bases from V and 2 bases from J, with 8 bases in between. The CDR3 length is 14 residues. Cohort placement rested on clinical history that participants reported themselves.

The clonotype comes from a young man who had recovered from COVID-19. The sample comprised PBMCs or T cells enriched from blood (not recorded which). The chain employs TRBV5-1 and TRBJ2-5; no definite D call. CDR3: CASSLAISQETQYF. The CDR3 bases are TGCGCCAGCAGCTTGGCCATCAGTCAAGAGACCCAGTACTTC. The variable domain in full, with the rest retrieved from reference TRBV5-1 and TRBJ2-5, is KAGVTQTPRYLIKTRGQQVTLSCSPISGHRSVSWYQQTPGQGLQFLFEYFSETQRNKGNFPGRFSGRQFSNSRSEMNVSTLELGDSALYLCASSLAISQETQYFGPGTRLLVL.